This TCR beta chain is from a study of chemoradiotherapy in HPV16-positive cancers. The CDR3 sequence is 14 residues long. The junction had 8 bases not matched to a gene; V was cut back by 6 bases and J by 5 bases. Germline CDR1 KGHSH, CDR2 LQKENI. This clone was observed a few times. The antigen is undetermined. Profiled with immunoSEQ multiplex PCR; TCRdb holds only in-frame clones, not every one. This sample has around 15,000 clones, with under 80% found just once. Findings and caveats of the study: HPV-responsive T-cell expansion during chemoradiotherapy was linked to improved recurrence-free survival in HPV16-positive patients.

This TCR derives from a human donor with HPV-associated anogenital cancer. The V call is TRBV18, the J call TRBJ2-5; TRBD2 matches at 8 bases. This sample was obtained from a patient who underwent chemoradiotherapy. CDR3: CASSWGLEDETQYF. The CDR3 DNA sequence: TGTGCCAGCTCGTGGGGACTAGAAGACGAGACCCAGTACTTC.